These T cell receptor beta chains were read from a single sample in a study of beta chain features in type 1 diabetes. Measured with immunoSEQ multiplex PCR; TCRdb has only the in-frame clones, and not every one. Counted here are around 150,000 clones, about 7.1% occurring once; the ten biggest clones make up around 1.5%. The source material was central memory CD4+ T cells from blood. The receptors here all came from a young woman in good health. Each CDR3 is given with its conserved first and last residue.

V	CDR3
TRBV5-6	CASTADNYGYTF
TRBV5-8	CASSLRGRGVNEQFF
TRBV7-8	CASSAAPTLAGGPYEQYF
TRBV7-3	CASSLQGYEQFF
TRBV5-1	CASSSGTSGEVELFF
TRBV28	CASSLGRAGETDEQFF
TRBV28	CASSFGGQGYGYTF
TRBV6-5	CASRLGLQNTEAFF
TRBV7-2	CASSLGDGYQPQHF
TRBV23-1	CASSQSGGSNQPQHF
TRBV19	CASRTPGANVLTF
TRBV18	CASSPTQDGGLFF
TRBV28	CASSLSGSSSYEQYF
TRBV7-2	CASSLATGTGYNEQFF
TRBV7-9	CASSSGVAETQYF
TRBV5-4	CASSLYRVSGANVLTF
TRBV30	CAWREHWTSGTPYNEQFF
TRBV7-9	CASSEGLAIYEQYF
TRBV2	CASSGEGGNYNEQFF
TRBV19	CASSIDRGQETQYF
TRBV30	CAWSYQGAHNEQFF
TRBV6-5	CASSPGQGRDGYTF